This passage covers 24 T cell receptor beta chains from one sample sequenced in a study of blood T cell repertoires in COVID-19. This table comes from immunoSEQ multiplex PCR, and its TCRdb copy is limited to in-frame clones, with some not included. The sample yields about 100,000 clones, roughly 86% seen once. The specimen was peripheral blood. Receptor source: a human donor in a cohort sampled during active COVID-19.

This chain joins TRBV7-3 and TRBJ2-5; 9 positions match TRBD1. The trim removed 5 bases at V and 5 bases at J, leaving 6 bases unmatched. The length of the CDR3 is 14 residues. Germline V gene sequence: CDR1 SGHTA, CDR2 FQGTGA. CDR3 loop: CASSLQGAGETQYF. Here the CDR3 DNA reads TGTGCCAGCAGCCTACAGGGGGCCGGGGAGACCCAGTACTTC.

The rearrangement joins TRBV7-3 to TRBJ2-2; 11 bases line up with TRBD2. The junction had 4 bases not matched to a gene; V was cut back by 3 bases and J by 4 bases. The CDR3 has 16 amino acids. Germline V gene data show CDR1 as SGHTA and CDR2 as FQGTGA. The CDR3 is CASSFSGTSGTGELFF. The CDR3 DNA reads as TGTGCCAGCAGCTTTTCCGGGACTAGCGGCACCGGGGAGCTGTTTTTT.

V is TRBV28 and J is TRBJ1-2; perhaps TRBD1 as D (6 bases). Trimming shortened V by 6 bases and J by 1 base, and 12 bases separated the two germline ends. Germline-derived CDR1 and CDR2 are MDHEN and SYDVKM. The CDR3 runs 14 residues. The CDR3 is CASSLGGHNYGYTF. The DNA for the CDR3 is TGTGCCAGCAGCCTCGGGGGGCATAACTATGGCTACACCTTC.

This sequence joins TRBV20-1 and TRBJ1-5; no reliable D call. Germline V lookup: CDR1 DFQATT, CDR2 SNEGSKA (reference sequence). Trimming removed 6 bases at V and 0 bases at J, with 9 bases between. The CDR3 has 13 amino acids. The CDR3 coding sequence is TGCAGTGCAAGTATATATAGCAATCAGCCCCAGCATTTT. Residues: CSASIYSNQPQHF.

The chain employs TRBV6-6 and TRBJ1-1; the D is unclear. This CDR3 is built from 15 residues. V was pared by 3 bases and J by 4 bases, with 15 bases between. The germline V gene has CDR1 MNHNY and CDR2 SVGAGI (reference sequence). The DNA for the CDR3 is TGTGCCAGCAGTTATGCCCCAGCCCGGGGCACTGAAGCTTTCTTT. Translation gives CASSYAPARGTEAFF.

The CDR3 DNA reads as TGTGCCAGCAGTTCGGGTCAGCCCCAGCATTTT. This gives the protein CASSSGQPQHF. The V call is TRBV12-3 or TRBV12-4, the J call TRBJ1-5, with D unclear. The CDR3 is 11 residues long. Trimming removed 4 bases from V and 6 bases from J, with 4 bases in between.

The chain uses TRBV28 and TRBJ1-1; 7 positions match TRBD1. The ends lost 6 bases at V and 5 bases at J; junction bases unmatched: 6. The V gene's germline CDR1 is MDHEN and CDR2 SYDVKM. The CDR3 extends over 13 amino acids. The CDR3 sequence is CASRHRGGTEAFF. The CDR3 DNA follows: TGTGCCAGCAGACACAGGGGAGGAACTGAAGCTTTCTTT.

The sample holds a few counts of this clone. The CDR3 coding sequence is TGCAGCCTCCCGAGGCCGGAAGACTACGAGCAGTACTTC. It is translated as CSLPRPEDYEQYF. The V and J genes are TRBV29-1 and TRBJ2-7; the D is unclear. Trimming took 8 bases from V and 3 from J, leaving 17 bases between them. In germline, CDR1 is SQVTM, CDR2 ANQGSEA. The CDR3 totals 13 residues.

The chain uses TRBV19 and TRBJ1-5, with 7 bases aligning to TRBD1. CDR3 length equals 16 residues. Trimming at V came to 5 bases and at J to 3 bases, leaving 10 bases not matched to a gene. Germline-derived CDR1 and CDR2 are LNHDA and SQIVND (reference sequence). Here the CDR3 reads CASSGRRDRANQPQHF. The CDR3 DNA is TGTGCCAGTAGTGGGCGCCGGGACAGAGCCAATCAGCCCCAGCATTTT. Combining the CDR3 with reference TRBV19 and TRBJ1-5 gives the whole variable domain DGGITQSPKYLFRKEGQNVTLSCEQNLNHDAMYWYRQDPGQGLRLIYYSQIVNDFQKGDIAEGYSVSREKKESFPLTVTSAQKNPTAFYLCASSGRRDRANQPQHFGDGTRLSIL.

The chain recombines TRBV7-9 with TRBJ1-5, with D perhaps matching TRBD1 (5 bases). Germline lookup yields CDR1 SEHNR and CDR2 FQNEAQ (reference sequence). V was pared by 2 bases and J by 4 bases, with 9 bases between. This CDR3 is built from 14 residues. CDR3 DNA: TGTGCCAGCAGCTTATCAGGGTATAATCAGCCCCAGCATTTT. Translating it yields CASSLSGYNQPQHF. Complete variable domain (other parts from reference TRBV7-9 and TRBJ1-5): DTGVSQNPRHKITKRGQNVTFRCDPISEHNRLYWYRQTLGQGPEFLTYFQNEAQLEKSRLLSDRFSAERPKGSFSTLEIQRTEQGDSAMYLCASSLSGYNQPQHFGDGTRLSIL.

This chain links TRBV19 with TRBJ2-3, with D possibly matching TRBD1 (5 bases). V was trimmed by 5 bases and J by 5 bases, leaving 14 bases between them. CDR3 size: 14 residues. Germline lookup yields CDR1 LNHDA and CDR2 SQIVND (reference sequence). CDR3 coding DNA: TGTGCCAGTAGTGCCCAGGGATGGGAAGATACGCAGTATTTT. Residues: CASSAQGWEDTQYF.

The gene calls are TRBV4-2 and TRBJ2-7; the D gene is possibly TRBD1 (5 bases). Germline V lookup: CDR1 LGHNA, CDR2 YNFKEQ. The CDR3 runs 14 residues. V was shortened by 6 bases and J by 3 bases, with 15 bases between the two germline ends. CDR3 loop: CASSLGHARYEQYF. DNA of the CDR3: TGTGCCAGCAGTTTGGGGCATGCCCGCTACGAGCAGTACTTC.

The chain uses TRBV18 and TRBJ2-2; D unclear. The CDR3 totals 14 residues. Trimming stripped 2 bases from V and 0 bases from J, with 4 bases between. The germline V gene encodes CDR1 KGHSH and CDR2 LQKENI. The CDR3 bases are TGTGCCAGCTCACCAAACACGAACACCGGGGAGCTGTTTTTT. Its protein product is CASSPNTNTGELFF.

The gene calls are TRBV6-5 and TRBJ2-7, with 9 bases matching TRBD2. V lost 2 bases, J lost 2 bases, and 7 bases stayed unmatched. From germline, CDR1 is MNHEY and CDR2 SVGAGI. This CDR3 comprises 16 residues. The CDR3 DNA sequence: TGTGCCAGCAGTTACCTTAGCGGGAGTGAGGCCTACGAGCAGTACTTC. Amino acid sequence: CASSYLSGSEAYEQYF.

CDR3 loop: CASSPRQGVSNQPQHF. The CDR3, as DNA: TGTGCCAGCAGCCCGCGGCAGGGGGTTAGCAATCAGCCCCAGCATTTT. The rearrangement links TRBV28 to TRBJ1-5; TRBD1 matches 7 bases. Trimming took 6 bases from V and 0 from J; bases not matched to a gene: 8. The germline V gene has CDR1 MDHEN and CDR2 SYDVKM. The CDR3 has 16 amino acids.

V is TRBV6-5 and J is TRBJ1-1; 8 bases are shared with TRBD1. The CDR3 sequence is 14 residues long. CDR1 is MNHEY and CDR2 is SVGAGI in the germline V gene. Trimming at V came to 2 bases and at J to 4 bases, leaving 3 bases not matched to a gene. CDR3: CASSYDRGATEAFF. CDR3 coding DNA: TGTGCCAGCAGTTACGACAGGGGAGCCACTGAAGCTTTCTTT.

This chain links TRBV9 with TRBJ2-6, with TRBD1 identical over 11 bases. This CDR3 spans 18 amino acids. Germline CDR1 reads SGDLS; CDR2 reads YYNGEE. V shed 1 base, J shed 1 base, and the junction held 4 bases outside the gene matches. CDR3 sequence (DNA): TGTGCCAGCAGCGTATCCGGGACAGGGGGATCTGGGGCCAACGTCCTGACTTTC. This codes for CASSVSGTGGSGANVLTF.

V gene TRBV5-4 combines with J gene TRBJ2-6; D is ambiguous. Germline assignment: CDR1 SGHNT and CDR2 YYREEE (reference sequence). Trimming took off 2 bases at V and 0 bases at J, with 6 bases between the two ends. The CDR3 totals 15 residues. CDR3 residues: CASSLHNSGANVLTF. CDR3 nucleotide sequence: TGTGCCAGCAGCTTACACAACTCTGGGGCCAACGTCCTGACTTTC. Complete variable domain (other parts from reference TRBV5-4 and TRBJ2-6): ETGVTQSPTHLIKTRGQQVTLRCSSQSGHNTVSWYQQALGQGPQFIFQYYREEENGRGNFPPRFSGLQFPNYSSELNVNALELDDSALYLCASSLHNSGANVLTFGAGSRLTVL.

The chain has TRBV6-2 or TRBV6-3 and TRBJ1-6; weak D call: TRBD1 (5 bases). Germline assignment: CDR1 MNHEY and CDR2 SVGEGT. The V gene lost 0 bases and the J gene lost 8 bases, with 11 bases spanning the gap. This CDR3 has 15 amino acids. The CDR3 protein is CASSYSPGNHSPLHF. As DNA, the CDR3 is TGTGCCAGCAGTTACTCCCCAGGGAATCATTCACCCCTCCACTTT.

The gene calls are TRBV7-2 and TRBJ2-7; 9 bases match TRBD1. Germline V gene lookup returns CDR1 SGHTA and CDR2 FQGNSA. V gave up 5 bases and J gave up 6 bases; unmatched junction bases: 8. The CDR3 contains 14 residues. For the CDR3, the DNA is TGTGCCAGCAGCGCCCTGGACAGGGGCGGCGAGCAGTACTTC. It translates to CASSALDRGGEQYF.

The genes are TRBV6-2 or TRBV6-3 and TRBJ2-2; TRBD1 matches at 7 bases. The J segment lost 7 bases and the V segment lost 0 bases, leaving 5 bases of the junction unmatched. Looked up from germline, CDR1 is MNHEY and CDR2 is SVGEGT. The CDR3 totals 15 residues. CDR3 sequence (DNA): TGTGCCAGCAGTTACTCCCCAAGACAGGGCGGGGAGCTGTTTTTT. It codes for CASSYSPRQGGELFF.

This clone showed up just once. This sequence joins TRBV19 and TRBJ1-4; D is undetermined. Germline loops: CDR1 LNHDA, CDR2 SQIVND (reference sequence). This CDR3 is 13 amino acids long. V was trimmed by 8 bases and J by 4 bases, leaving 11 bases between them. CDR3 DNA: TGTGCCAGTGGGCCCGTAGTTAATGAAAAACTGTTTTTT. Its protein product is CASGPVVNEKLFF.

This chain links TRBV28 with TRBJ2-3; weak D call: TRBD1 (6 bases). With 10 bases removed from V and 2 bases from J, the gap between germline ends came to 22 bases. CDR3 size: 16 residues. Germline lookup yields CDR1 MDHEN and CDR2 SYDVKM. The CDR3 here is CATCEERTDFTDTQYF. CDR3 DNA sequence: TGTGCCACCTGCGAAGAAAGGACAGACTTCACAGATACGCAGTATTTT.

This chain joins TRBV6-5 and TRBJ2-5; TRBD2 matches 8 bases. The germline V gene encodes CDR1 MNHEY and CDR2 SVGAGI. V dropped 6 bases and J dropped 2; count of bases not matched to a gene: 8. This CDR3 is built from 15 residues. CDR3 in amino acids: CASRTSGGLQETQYF. The DNA of the CDR3 is TGTGCCAGCAGAACTAGCGGAGGATTACAAGAGACCCAGTACTTC.